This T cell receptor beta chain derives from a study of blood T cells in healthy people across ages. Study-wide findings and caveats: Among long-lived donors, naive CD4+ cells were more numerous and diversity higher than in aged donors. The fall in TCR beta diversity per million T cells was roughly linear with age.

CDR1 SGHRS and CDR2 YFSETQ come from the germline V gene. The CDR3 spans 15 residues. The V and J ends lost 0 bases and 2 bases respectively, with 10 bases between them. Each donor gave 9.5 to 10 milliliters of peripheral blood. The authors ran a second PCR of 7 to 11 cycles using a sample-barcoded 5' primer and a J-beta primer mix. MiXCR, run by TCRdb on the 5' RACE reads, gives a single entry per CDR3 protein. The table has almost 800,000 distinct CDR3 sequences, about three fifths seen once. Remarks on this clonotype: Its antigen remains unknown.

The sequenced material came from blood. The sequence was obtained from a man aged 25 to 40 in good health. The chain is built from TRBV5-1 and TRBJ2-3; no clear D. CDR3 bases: TGCGCCAGCAGCTTGGCCCTAGGGCCCACAGATACGCAGTATTTT. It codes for CASSLALGPTDTQYF.